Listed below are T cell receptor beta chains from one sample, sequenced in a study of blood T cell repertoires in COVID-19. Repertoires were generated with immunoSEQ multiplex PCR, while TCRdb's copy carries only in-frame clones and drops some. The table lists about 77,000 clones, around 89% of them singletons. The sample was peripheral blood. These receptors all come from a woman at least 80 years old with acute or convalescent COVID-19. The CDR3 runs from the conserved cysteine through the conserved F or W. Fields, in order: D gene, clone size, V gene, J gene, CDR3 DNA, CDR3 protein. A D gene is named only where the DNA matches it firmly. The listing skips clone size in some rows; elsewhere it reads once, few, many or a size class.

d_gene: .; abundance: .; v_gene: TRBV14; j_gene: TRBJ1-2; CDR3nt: TGTGCCAGCAGCCTCCACAGGGATTGGAACTATGGCTACACCTTC; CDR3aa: CASSLHRDWNYGYTF
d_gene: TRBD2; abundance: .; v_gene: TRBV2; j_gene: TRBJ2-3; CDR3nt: TGTGCCACCCAGTCGGAGACTAGCGGGATAGGTTGGACAGATACGCAGTATTTT; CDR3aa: CATQSETSGIGWTDTQYF
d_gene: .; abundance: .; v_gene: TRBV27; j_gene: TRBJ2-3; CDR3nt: TGTGCCAGCAGTTTACGCCTCCTAGGTGGCACGCAGTATTTT; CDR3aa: CASSLRLLGGTQYF
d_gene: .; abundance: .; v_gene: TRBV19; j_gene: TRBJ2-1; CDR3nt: TGTGCCAGTAGTGTTGGTGACAGTTCCTCCTACAATGAGCAGTTCTTC; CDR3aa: CASSVGDSSSYNEQFF
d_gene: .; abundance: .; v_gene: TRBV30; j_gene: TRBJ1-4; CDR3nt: TGTGCCTGGAGTAGGATGGGCGAAAAACTGTTTTTT; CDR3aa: CAWSRMGEKLFF
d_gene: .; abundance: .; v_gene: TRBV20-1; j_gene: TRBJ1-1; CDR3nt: TGCAGTGCTAGTGGGACATCGAAGGTGAACACTGAAGCTTTCTTT; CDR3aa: CSASGTSKVNTEAFF
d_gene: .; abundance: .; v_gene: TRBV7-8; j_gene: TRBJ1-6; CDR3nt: TGTGCCAGCAGCGCCCGGGGCTCCTATAATTCACCCCTCCACTTT; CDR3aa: CASSARGSYNSPLHF
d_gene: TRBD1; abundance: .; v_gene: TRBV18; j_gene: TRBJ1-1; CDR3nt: TGTGCCAGCTCACCGGACAGGGACACTGAAGCTTTCTTT; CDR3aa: CASSPDRDTEAFF
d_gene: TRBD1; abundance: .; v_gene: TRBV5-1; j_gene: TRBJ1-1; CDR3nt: TGCGCCAGCAGCGGGCAGGGGGTCACTGAAGCTTTCTTT; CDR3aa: CASSGQGVTEAFF
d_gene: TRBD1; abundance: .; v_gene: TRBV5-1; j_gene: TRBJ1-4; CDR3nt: TGCGCCAGCAGCGTCGGACAGGGTAATGAAAAACTGTTTTTT; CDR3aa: CASSVGQGNEKLFF
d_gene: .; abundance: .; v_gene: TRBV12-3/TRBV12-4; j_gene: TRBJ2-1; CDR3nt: TGTGCCAGCCTACTTCACAATGAGCAGTTCTTC; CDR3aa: CASLLHNEQFF
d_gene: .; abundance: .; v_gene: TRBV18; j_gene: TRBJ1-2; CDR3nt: TGTGCCAGCTCACCAGGACAGTCCCCTGGCTACACCTTC; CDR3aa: CASSPGQSPGYTF
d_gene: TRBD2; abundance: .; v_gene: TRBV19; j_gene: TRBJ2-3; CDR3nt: TGTGCCAGTAAACAGCGGGGATACACAGATACGCAGTATTTT; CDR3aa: CASKQRGYTDTQYF
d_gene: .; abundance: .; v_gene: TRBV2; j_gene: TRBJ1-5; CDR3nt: TGTGCCAGCAAGAGGGGGGGGAGCAATCAGCCCCAGCATTTT; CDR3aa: CASKRGGSNQPQHF
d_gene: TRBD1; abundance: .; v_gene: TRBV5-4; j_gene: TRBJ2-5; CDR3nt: TGTGCCAGCAGCCCGGGACAGGGGCCTTTCCAAGAGACCCAGTACTTC; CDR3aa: CASSPGQGPFQETQYF
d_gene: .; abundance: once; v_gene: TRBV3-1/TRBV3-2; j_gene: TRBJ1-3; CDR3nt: TGTGCCAGCAGCCAAGGGGAGGGTATCTCTGGAAACACCATATATTTT; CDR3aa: CASSQGEGISGNTIYF
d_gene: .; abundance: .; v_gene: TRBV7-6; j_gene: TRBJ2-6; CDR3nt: TGTGCCAGCAGCCCTCTTCCTAATTCTGGGGCCAACGTCCTGACTTTC; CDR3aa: CASSPLPNSGANVLTF
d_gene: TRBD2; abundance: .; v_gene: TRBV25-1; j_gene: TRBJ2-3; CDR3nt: TGTGCCAGCAGTCCAGGGACTAGCGGGAACTCAGATACGCAGTATTTT; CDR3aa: CASSPGTSGNSDTQYF
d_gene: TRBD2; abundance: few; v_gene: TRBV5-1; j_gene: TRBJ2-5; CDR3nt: TGCGCCAGCAGCTTGGGGGGTAGCGGGTTAGAGACCCAGTACTTC; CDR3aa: CASSLGGSGLETQYF
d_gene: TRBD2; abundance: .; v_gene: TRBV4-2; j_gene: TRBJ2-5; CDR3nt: TGTGCCAGCAGCCCTCTTACTAGCGGGGTCCAAGAGACCCAGTACTTC; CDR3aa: CASSPLTSGVQETQYF
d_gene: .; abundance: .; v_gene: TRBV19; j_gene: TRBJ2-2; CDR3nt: TGTGCCAGTAGTTATGGCAGGGTGGGCACCGGGGAGCTGTTTTTT; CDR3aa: CASSYGRVGTGELFF
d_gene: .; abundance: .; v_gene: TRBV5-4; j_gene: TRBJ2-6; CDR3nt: TGTGCCAGCAGCTCGCGACAGGCGGAGGGGGCCAACGTCCTGACTTTC; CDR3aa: CASSSRQAEGANVLTF
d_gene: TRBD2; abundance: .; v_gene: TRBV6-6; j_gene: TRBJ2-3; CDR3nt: TGTGCCAGCAGTTTTTCCGGGACTAGCATGACAGATACGCAGTATTTT; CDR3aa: CASSFSGTSMTDTQYF
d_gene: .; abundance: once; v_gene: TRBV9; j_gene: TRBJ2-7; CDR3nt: TGTGCCAGCAGCCGGAGCTGGAGCTCCTACGAGCAGTACTTC; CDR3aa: CASSRSWSSYEQYF
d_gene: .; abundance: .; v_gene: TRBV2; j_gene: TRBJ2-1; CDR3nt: TGTGCCAGCAGCGGGATGGGAGCGCGGGGAGGTAATGAGCAGTTCTTC; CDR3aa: CASSGMGARGGNEQFF
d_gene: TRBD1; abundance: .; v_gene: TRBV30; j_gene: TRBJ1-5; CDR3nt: TGTGCCTGGAGTGTACAGACAGGGGGCGTGCAGCCCCAGCATTTT; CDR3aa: CAWSVQTGGVQPQHF
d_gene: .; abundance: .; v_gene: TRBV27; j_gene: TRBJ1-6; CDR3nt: TGTGCCAGCAGTCCCACTTGGGACTCCTCTTCACCCCTCCACTTT; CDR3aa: CASSPTWDSSSPLHF
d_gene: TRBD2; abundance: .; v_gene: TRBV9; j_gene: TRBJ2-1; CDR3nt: TGTGCCAGCAGCGTAGCTAGCGGGAGTCTCTTCAATGAGCAGTTCTTC; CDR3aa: CASSVASGSLFNEQFF
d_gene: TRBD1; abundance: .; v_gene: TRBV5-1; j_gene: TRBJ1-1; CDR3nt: TGCGCCAGCAGCTTGTCGGACAGGGGGTACACTGAAGCTTTCTTT; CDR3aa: CASSLSDRGYTEAFF